Included here is one T cell receptor beta chain sequence, with context. The antigen remains unidentified. Profiling relied on immunoSEQ multiplex PCR, and the TCRdb table lists in-frame clones only, not all of them. Among around 140,000 clones listed, 92% were seen once. Germline V CDR1 and CDR2: SGHDN, FVKESK. The J segment lost 2 bases and the V segment lost 6 bases, leaving 5 bases of the junction unmatched. The CDR3 is made up of 15 amino acids. The data are from a study of T cell responses to AZD1222 COVID-19 vaccine. Whole-study findings and limits: White British ancestry dominated among donors, who included more females, and clonal diversity was possibly underestimated. The study sampled repertoires only after the peak T cell response. Unmutated variant regions are reportedly the target of nearly half of TCRs that are spike-specific.

The chain uses TRBV14 and TRBJ2-1; 9 bases are a match to TRBD1. Sequences were derived from peripheral blood, sampled 28 days after the second AZD1222 dose. This sequence originates from an adult who received the AZD1222 COVID-19 vaccine. The CDR3 DNA sequence: TGTGCCAGCAGGGAAGACAGGGGGGCCTACAATGAGCAGTTCTTC. It translates to CASREDRGAYNEQFF.